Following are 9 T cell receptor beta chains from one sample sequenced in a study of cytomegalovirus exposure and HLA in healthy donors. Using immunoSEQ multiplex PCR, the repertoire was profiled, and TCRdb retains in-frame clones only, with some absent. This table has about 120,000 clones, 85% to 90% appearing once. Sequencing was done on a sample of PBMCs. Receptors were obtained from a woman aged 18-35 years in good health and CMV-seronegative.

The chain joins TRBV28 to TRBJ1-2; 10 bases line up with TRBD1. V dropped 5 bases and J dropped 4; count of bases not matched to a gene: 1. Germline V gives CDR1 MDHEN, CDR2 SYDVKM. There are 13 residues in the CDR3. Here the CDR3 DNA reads TGTGCCAGCAGTAGACAGGGGGCCTATGGCTACACCTTC. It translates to CASSRQGAYGYTF.

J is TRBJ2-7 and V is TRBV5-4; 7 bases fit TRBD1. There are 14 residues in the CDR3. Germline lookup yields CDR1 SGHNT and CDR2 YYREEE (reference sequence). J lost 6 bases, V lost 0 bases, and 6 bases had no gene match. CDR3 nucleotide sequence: TGTGCCAGCAGCTTGGAAACAGGGGTAGGCGAGCAGTACTTC. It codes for CASSLETGVGEQYF.

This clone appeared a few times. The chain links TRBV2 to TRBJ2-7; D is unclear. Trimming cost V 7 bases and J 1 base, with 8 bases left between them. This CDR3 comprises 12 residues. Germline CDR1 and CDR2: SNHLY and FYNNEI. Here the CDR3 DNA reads TGTGCCAGCATGCCAGGATCCTACGAGCAGTACTTC. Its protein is CASMPGSYEQYF.

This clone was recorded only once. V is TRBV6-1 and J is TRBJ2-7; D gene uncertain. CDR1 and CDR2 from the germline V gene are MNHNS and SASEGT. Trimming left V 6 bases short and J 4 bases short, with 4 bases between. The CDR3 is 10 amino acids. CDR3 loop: CASSLYEQYF. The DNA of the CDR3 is TGTGCCAGCAGCCTTTACGAGCAGTACTTC.

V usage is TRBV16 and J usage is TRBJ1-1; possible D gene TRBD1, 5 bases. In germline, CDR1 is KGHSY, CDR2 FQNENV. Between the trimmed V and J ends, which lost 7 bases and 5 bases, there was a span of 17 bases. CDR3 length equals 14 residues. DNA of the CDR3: TGTGCCAGCATCCCCCAGGGCAGGGTGACTGAAGCTTTCTTT. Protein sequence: CASIPQGRVTEAFF.

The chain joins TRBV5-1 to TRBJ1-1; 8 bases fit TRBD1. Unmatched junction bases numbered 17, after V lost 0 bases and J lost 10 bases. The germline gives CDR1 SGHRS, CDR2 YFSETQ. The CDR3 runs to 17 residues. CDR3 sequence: CASSLGQGAYFTEGAFF. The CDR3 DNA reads TGCGCCAGCAGCTTGGGGCAGGGGGCTTATTTCACTGAAGGAGCTTTCTTT.

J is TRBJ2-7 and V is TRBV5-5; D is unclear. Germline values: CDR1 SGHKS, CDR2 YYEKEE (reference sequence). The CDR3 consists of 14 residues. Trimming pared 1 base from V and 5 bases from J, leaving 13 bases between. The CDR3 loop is CASSLWSLQNEQYF. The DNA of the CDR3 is TGTGCCAGCAGCTTGTGGTCCCTGCAGAACGAGCAGTACTTC.

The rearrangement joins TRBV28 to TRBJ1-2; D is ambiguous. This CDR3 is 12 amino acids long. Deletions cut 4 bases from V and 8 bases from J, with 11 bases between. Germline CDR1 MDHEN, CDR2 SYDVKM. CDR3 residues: CASSYAAKGYTF. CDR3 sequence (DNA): TGTGCCAGCAGTTATGCCGCTAAGGGCTACACCTTC.

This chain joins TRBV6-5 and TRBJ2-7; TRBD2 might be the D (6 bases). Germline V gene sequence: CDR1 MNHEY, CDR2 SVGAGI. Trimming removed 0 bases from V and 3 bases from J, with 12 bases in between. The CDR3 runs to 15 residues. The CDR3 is CASSYSGTHLYEQYV. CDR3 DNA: TGTGCCAGCAGTTACTCCGGGACTCACCTCTACGAGCAGTACGTC.